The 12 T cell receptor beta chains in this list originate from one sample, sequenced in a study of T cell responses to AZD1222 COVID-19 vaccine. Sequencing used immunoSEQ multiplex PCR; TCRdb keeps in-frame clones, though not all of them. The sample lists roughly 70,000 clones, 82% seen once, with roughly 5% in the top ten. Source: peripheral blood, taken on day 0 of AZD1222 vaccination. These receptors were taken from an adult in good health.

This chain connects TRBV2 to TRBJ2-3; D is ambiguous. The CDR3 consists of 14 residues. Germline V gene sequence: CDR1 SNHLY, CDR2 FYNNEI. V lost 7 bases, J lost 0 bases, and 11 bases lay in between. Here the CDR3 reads CASIPTRSTDTQYF. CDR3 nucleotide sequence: TGTGCCAGCATCCCTACGCGGAGCACAGATACGCAGTATTTT.

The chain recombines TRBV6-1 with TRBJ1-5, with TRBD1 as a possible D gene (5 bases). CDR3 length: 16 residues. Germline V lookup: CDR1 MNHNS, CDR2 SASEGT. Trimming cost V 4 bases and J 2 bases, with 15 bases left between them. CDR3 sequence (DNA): TGTGCCAGCAGTGGGCCCCGGGGGGGAGGCAATCAGCCCCAGCATTTT. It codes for CASSGPRGGGNQPQHF.

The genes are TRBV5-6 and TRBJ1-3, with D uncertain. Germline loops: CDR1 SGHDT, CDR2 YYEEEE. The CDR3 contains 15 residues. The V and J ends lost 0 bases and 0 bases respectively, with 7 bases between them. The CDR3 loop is CASSLVGASGNTIYF. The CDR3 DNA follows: TGTGCCAGCAGCTTGGTGGGAGCCTCTGGAAACACCATATATTTT.

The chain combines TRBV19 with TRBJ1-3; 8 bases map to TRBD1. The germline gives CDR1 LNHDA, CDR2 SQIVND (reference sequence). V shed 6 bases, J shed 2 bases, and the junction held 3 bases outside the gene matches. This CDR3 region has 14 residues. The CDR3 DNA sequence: TGTGCCAGTAGGACGACAGGGGCTGGAAACACCATATATTTT. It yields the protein CASRTTGAGNTIYF. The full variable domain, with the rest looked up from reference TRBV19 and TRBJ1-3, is DGGITQSPKYLFRKEGQNVTLSCEQNLNHDAMYWYRQDPGQGLRLIYYSQIVNDFQKGDIAEGYSVSREKKESFPLTVTSAQKNPTAFYLCASRTTGAGNTIYFGEGSWLTVV.

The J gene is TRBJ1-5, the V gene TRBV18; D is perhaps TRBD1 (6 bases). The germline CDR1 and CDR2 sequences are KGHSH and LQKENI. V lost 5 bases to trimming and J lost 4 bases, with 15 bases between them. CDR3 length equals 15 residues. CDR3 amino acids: CASSVAGQGNQPQHF. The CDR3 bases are TGTGCCAGCTCAGTGGCCGGCCAGGGGAATCAGCCCCAGCATTTT.

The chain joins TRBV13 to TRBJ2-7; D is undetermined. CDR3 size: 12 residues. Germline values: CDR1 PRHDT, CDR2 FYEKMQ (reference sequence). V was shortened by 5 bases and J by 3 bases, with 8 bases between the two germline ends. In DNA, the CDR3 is TGTGCCAGCAGCCCCTTTGGCTACGAGCAGTACTTC. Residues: CASSPFGYEQYF.

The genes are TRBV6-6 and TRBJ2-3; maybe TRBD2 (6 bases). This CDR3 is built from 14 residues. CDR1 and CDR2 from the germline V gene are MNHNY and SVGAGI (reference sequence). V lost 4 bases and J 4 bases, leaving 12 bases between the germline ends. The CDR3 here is CASSFNSGPDTQYF. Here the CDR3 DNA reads TGTGCCAGCAGTTTCAATAGCGGTCCAGATACGCAGTATTTT.

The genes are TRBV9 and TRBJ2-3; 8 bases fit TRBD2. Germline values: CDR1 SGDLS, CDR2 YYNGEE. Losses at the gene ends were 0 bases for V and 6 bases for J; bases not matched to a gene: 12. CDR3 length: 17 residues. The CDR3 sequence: CASSVGAGGGISDTQYF. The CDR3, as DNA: TGTGCCAGCAGCGTAGGTGCGGGGGGCGGGATCTCGGATACGCAGTATTTT.

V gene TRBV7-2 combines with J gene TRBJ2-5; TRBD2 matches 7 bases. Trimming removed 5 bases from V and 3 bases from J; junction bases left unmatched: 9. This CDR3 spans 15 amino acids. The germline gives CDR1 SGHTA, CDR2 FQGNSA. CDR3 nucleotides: TGTGCCAGCAGCCGCGACTATCGGGGGGAAGAGACCCAGTACTTC. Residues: CASSRDYRGEETQYF.

The CDR3 DNA reads TGTGCCACCAGCAGAGATGGGGGTTCCTACGAGCAGTACTTC. This gives the protein CATSRDGGSYEQYF. The chain recombines TRBV15 with TRBJ2-7; either TRBD1 or TRBD2 may fit D (5 bases each). V was pared by 0 bases and J by 1 base, with 7 bases between. Germline lookup yields CDR1 LNHNV and CDR2 YYDKDF (reference sequence). There are 14 residues in the CDR3. Complete variable domain (other parts from reference TRBV15 and TRBJ2-7): DAMVIQNPRYQVTQFGKPVTLSCSQTLNHNVMYWYQQKSSQAPKLLFHYYDKDFNNEADTPDNFQSRRPNTSFCFLDIRSPGLGDTAMYLCATSRDGGSYEQYFGPGTRLTVT.

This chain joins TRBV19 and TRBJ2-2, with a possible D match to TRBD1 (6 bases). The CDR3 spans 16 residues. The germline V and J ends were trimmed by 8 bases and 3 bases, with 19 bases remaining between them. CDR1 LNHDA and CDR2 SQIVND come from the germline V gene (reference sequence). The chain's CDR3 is CASSGTRGSHTGELFF. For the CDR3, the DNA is TGTGCCAGTTCCGGGACAAGGGGGAGTCACACCGGGGAGCTGTTTTTT. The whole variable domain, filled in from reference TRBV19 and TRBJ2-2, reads DGGITQSPKYLFRKEGQNVTLSCEQNLNHDAMYWYRQDPGQGLRLIYYSQIVNDFQKGDIAEGYSVSREKKESFPLTVTSAQKNPTAFYLCASSGTRGSHTGELFFGEGSRLTVL.

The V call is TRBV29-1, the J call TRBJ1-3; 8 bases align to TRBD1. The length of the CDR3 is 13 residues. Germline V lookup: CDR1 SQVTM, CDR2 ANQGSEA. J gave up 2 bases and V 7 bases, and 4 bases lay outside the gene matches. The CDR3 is CSAGQGTGNTIYF. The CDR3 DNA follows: TGCAGCGCTGGACAGGGAACTGGAAACACCATATATTTT. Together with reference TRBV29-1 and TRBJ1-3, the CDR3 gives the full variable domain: SAVISQKPSRDICQRGTSLTIQCQVDSQVTMMFWYRQQPGQSLTLIATANQGSEATYESGFVIDKFPISRPNLTFSTLTVSNMSPEDSSIYLCSAGQGTGNTIYFGEGSWLTVV.